One T cell receptor beta chain is described in this entry. No cognate antigen has been identified for it. No base quality values were provided; no much bigger clone lies one nucleotide off. This entry is derived from a study of persistence of HIV-infected CD4 T cells (dated by TCRdb to the early 2020s). Broadly, across the study: Participants had been on suppressive ART for a median of 8 years. The study isolated CMV- and HIV-1 Gag-responding CD4+ T cells from ART-treated individuals to examine antigen-driven clonal expansion of HIV-1-infected cells. Proviral sequencing was used to assess clonality among infected cells, whereas TCRbeta sequencing gauged the clonality of all cells within each sorted population. In the cross-participant TCR cluster analysis, eight or nine participants were included for CMV and more than five participants were included for Gag. Peripheral blood samples of up to about 180 mL were taken at multiple time points, with the exception of two participants who underwent leukapheresis at a single time point. Anti-CD3/anti-CD28 stimulation activated a higher proportion of cells, with a lower memory fraction, than antigen stimulation.

This sample's treatment or condition label indicates: suppressive antiretroviral therapy. Cells were stimulated with anti-CD3/anti-CD28 magnetic beads as a nonspecific positive control representing the CD4+ T cell repertoire. Sorting of responding CD4+ T cells was based on upregulation of both CD40 ligand and CD69. HIV-1-infected adults in whom suppressive ART had been started during chronic infection were enrolled as participants. Plasma HIV-1 RNA had been undetectable (below 50 copies/mL) in participants for at least 4 years. To be included, a participant needed positive CMV serology and a CD4+ T cell count above 400 cells/uL. Before stimulation, PBMCs were isolated using density centrifugation and depleted of CD8+ T cells. Stimulation of CD8-depleted PBMCs was carried out for more than 15 hours with anti-CD28/CD49d costimulation, CD40-blocking antibody and enfuvirtide, to prevent new infections. Cells were sorted on a Beckman Coulter MoFlo Legacy or XDP sorter, with propidium iodide excluding dead cells. For samples with more than one million cells, genomic DNA was extracted with the QIAamp DNA Mini Kit, and for all other samples the Quick-DNA Microprep Kit was used.

Reading from cysteine to phenylalanine, the CDR3 counts 16 amino acids. Of all the DNA, just the CDR3 is kept, 48 bases in frame from base 1. V is cut by 7 bases and J by 2 bases, and the space between the germline ends is 20 bases. Looking up the germline V gene yields CDR1 MDHEN and CDR2 SYDVKM. The immunoSEQ hsTCRB assay version 4, run in survey mode, was used to sequence TCRbeta repertoires from genomic DNA. For TCRbeta sequencing, genomic DNA was diluted to 9.5 to 10 ng/uL, with up to roughly 1 ug used per sample. On the authors' methods: TCRbeta data analysis was done in ImmunoSeq Analyzer 3.0, and diversity was calculated on productive nucleotide rearrangements. The improved Chao index was used to estimate lower-bound TCR diversity, and the Gini coefficient was used to estimate clonality using the Immunarch R package. Different nucleotide rearrangements encoding the same CDR3beta amino acid sequence were counted as distinct clonotypes. Differential abundance analysis identified TCRbeta sequences significantly enriched in antigen-responding cells relative to anti-CD3/anti-CD28-activated cells. TCRs were clustered by predicted peptide-MHC specificity with GLIPH2, both within individual participants and across merged participant data sets. TCRdb took this table from immuneACCESS and kept in-frame rearrangements with V and J called. Such tables lack part of the clones; where checked against another copy, unresolved V genes explain under half of the gap, and the rest is unexplained. V and J calls and clone size are as listed in that table; D and trimming were resolved from the DNA. Here the sample has 35,000 to 55,000 clones; 80% to 90% occur a single time. The top ten clones comprise 0.95% to 1.1% of the sample.

On the study overall, not on this receptor specifically: Significantly lower TCRbeta richness was observed in CMV- and Gag-responding cells than in anti-CD3/anti-CD28-responding cells, and higher oligoclonality was observed in CMV-responding cells than in CD3/CD28-stimulated and Gag-responding cells. Bulk TCR analyses could not be restricted to the rare CMV-responding cells that actually carried HIV-1 proviruses. Degenerate expanded CDR3beta sequences were enriched in antigen-responding cells, suggesting convergent selection of CD4+ responses to CMV and Gag. A correlation was observed between TCR oligoclonality and proviral oligoclonality within the same sorted populations. Only a small number of individuals took part in the study, and the range of antigens tested was limited.

The receptor's source is an adult man with HIV who was CMV-seropositive. Recombination connected TRBV28 to TRBJ1-2, with the identity of the D gene unclear. Sequencing used CD4+ T cells sorted from PBMCs after roughly 18-hour stimulation, obtained from a patient who received antiretroviral therapy. What this sample's cell subset or site label stands for: CD40L+CD69+ CD4 T cells responding to anti-CD3/anti-CD28 beads, representing the overall repertoire. The bases are TGTGCCAGCATTCCAGCCCCACGGAAACCCAACTATGGCTACACCTTC. Its protein is CASIPAPRKPNYGYTF.